This T cell receptor beta chain appears in the sequencing data of a study of blood T cell repertoires in COVID-19. Study as a whole: Acute and convalescent COVID-19 specimens originated in the United States, Italy and Spain. Sources were T cells, B-cell-depleted T cells, or PBMCs; the material itself was cDNA or gDNA.

The CDR3 loop spans 13 amino acids. The germline V gene encodes CDR1 SGHDN and CDR2 FVKESK. V dropped 4 bases and J dropped 6; count of bases not matched to a gene: 4. The method was immunoSEQ multiplex PCR; TCRdb's version includes in-frame clones alone and lacks a portion of them. Among about 74,000 clones listed, 90% were seen once. This clone was seen a handful of times. Sequenced input: peripheral blood. The rearrangement joins TRBV14 to TRBJ1-2; 8 bases map to TRBD1. This TCR was sampled from a human donor in a cohort sampled during active COVID-19. This CDR3 reads CASSPQGAHGYTF. The CDR3 bases are TGTGCCAGCAGCCCGCAGGGGGCACATGGCTACACCTTC.